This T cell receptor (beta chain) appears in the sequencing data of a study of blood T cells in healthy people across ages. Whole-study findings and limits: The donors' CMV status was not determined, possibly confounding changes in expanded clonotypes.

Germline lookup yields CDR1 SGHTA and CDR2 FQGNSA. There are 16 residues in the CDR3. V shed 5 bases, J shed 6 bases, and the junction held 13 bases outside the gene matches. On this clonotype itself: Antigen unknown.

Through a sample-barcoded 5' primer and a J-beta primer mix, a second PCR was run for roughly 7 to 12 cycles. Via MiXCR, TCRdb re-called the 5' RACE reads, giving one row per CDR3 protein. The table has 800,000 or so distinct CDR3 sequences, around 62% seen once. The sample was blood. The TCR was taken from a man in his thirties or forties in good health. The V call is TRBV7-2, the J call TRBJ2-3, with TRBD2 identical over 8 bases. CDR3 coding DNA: TGTGCCAGCAGCGTACAGGTTGGCGGGGGGTTGGATACGCAGTATTTT. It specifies CASSVQVGGGLDTQYF.